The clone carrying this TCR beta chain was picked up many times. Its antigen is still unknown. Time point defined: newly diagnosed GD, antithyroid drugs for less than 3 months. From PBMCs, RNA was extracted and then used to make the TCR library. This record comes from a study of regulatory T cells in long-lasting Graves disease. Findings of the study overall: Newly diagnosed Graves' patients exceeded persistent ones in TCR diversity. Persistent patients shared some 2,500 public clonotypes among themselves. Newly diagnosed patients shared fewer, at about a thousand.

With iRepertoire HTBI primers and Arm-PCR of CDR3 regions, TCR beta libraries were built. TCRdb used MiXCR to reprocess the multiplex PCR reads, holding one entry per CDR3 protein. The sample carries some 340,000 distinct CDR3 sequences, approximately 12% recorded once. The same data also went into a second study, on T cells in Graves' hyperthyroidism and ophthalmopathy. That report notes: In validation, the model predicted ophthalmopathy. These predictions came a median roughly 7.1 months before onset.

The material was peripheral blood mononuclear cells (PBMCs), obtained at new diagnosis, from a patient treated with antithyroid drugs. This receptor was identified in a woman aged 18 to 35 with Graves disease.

This CDR3 is CASNDRGSYNEQFF. The DNA of the CDR3 is TGTGCCAGTAACGACAGGGGTTCCTACAATGAGCAGTTCTTC. This chain connects TRBV19 to TRBJ2-1, with 8 bases identical to TRBD1. V shed 7 bases, J shed 1 base, and the junction held 3 bases outside the gene matches. In germline, CDR1 is LNHDA, CDR2 SQIVND (reference sequence). The CDR3 consists of 14 residues.